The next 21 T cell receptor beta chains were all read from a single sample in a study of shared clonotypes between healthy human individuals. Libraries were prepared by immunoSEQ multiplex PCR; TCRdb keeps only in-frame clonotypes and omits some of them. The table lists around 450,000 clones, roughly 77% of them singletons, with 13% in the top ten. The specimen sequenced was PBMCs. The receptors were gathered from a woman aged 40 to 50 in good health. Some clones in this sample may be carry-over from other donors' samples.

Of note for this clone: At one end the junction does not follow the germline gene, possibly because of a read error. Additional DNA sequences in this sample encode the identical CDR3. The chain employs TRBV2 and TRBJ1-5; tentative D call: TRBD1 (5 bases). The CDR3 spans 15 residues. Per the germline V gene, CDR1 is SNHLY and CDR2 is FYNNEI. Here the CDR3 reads CASSEQIGVGQPQHF. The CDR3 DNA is TGTGCCAGCAGTGAACAGATAGGGGTTGGTCAGCCCCAACATTTT.

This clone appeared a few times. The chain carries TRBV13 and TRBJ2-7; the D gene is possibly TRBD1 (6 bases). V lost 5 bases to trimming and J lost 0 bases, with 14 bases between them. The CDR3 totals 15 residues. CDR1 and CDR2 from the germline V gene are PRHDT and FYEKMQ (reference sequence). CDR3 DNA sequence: TGTGCCAGCAGCAAGGGACATCTGAGCTCCTACGAGCAGTACTTC. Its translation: CASSKGHLSSYEQYF.

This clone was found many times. The CDR3 nucleotides are TGCGCCAGCAGAGGCCCCCTAAAGAACACTGAAGCTTTCTTT. It is translated as CASRGPLKNTEAFF. The V gene is TRBV4-1, the J gene TRBJ1-1; D is unresolved. The CDR3 runs to 14 residues. Per the germline V gene, CDR1 is MGHRA and CDR2 is YSYEKL. The V end lost 6 bases, the J end lost 1 base, and 12 bases lay between the germline ends.

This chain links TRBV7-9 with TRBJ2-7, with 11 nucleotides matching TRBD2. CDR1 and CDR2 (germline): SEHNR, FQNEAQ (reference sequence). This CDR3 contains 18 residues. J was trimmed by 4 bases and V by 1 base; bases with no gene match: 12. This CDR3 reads CASSLDTSGSKVAYEQYF. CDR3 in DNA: TGTGCCAGCAGCTTAGATACTAGCGGGAGTAAGGTTGCTTACGAGCAGTACTTC.

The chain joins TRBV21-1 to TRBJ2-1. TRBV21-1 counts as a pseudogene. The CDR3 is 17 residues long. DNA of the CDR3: TGTGCCAGCAGCAAAGCGGGGGTTTGGGGCTCCTACAATGAGCAGTTCTTC. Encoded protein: CASSKAGVWGSYNEQFF.

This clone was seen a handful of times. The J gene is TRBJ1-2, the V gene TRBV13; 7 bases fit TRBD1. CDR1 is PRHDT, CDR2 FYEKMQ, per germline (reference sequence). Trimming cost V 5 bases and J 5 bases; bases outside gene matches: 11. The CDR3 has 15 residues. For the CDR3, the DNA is TGTGCCAGCAGCCAAGACAGGGCCTCGTTTTATGGCTACACCTTC. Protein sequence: CASSQDRASFYGYTF.

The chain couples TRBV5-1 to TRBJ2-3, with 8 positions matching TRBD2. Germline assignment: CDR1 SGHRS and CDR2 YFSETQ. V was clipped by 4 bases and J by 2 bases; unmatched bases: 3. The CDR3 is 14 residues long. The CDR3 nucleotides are TGCGCCAGCAGCACGGGACTAGTCACAGATACGCAGTATTTT. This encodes CASSTGLVTDTQYF.

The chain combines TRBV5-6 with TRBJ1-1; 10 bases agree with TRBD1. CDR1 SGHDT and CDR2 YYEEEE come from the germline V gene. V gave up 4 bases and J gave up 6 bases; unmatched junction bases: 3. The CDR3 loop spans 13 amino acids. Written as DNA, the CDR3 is TGTGCCAGCAGCAAGACAGGGGGCCCTGAAGCTTTCTTT. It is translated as CASSKTGGPEAFF.

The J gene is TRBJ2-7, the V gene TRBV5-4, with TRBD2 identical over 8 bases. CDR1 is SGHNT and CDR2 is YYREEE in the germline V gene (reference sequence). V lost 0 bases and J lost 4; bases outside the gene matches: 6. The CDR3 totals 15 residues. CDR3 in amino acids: CASSLEASGPYEQYF. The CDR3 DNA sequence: TGTGCCAGCAGCTTGGAGGCTAGCGGGCCGTACGAGCAGTACTTC.

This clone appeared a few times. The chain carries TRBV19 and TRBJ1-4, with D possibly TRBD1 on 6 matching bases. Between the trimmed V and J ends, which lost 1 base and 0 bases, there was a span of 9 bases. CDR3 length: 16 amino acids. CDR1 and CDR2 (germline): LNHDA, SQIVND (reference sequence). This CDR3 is CASSIGGQATNEKLFF. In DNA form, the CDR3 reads TGTGCCAGTAGTATAGGGGGACAAGCAACTAATGAAAAACTGTTTTTT.

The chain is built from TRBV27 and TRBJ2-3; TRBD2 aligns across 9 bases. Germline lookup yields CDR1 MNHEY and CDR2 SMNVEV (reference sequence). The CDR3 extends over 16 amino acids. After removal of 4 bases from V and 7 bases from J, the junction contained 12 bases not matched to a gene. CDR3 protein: CASSSQGTSNINTQYF. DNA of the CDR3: TGTGCCAGCAGTTCCCAGGGGACTAGCAACATTAATACGCAGTATTTT.

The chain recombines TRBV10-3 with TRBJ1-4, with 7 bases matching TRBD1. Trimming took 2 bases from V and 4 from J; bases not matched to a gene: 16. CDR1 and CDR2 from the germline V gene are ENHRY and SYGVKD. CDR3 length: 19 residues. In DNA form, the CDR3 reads TGTGCCATCAGTGAGAGCGAGGCAAGGGGGCGCGTCGGTAATGAAAAACTGTTTTTT. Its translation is CAISESEARGRVGNEKLFF.

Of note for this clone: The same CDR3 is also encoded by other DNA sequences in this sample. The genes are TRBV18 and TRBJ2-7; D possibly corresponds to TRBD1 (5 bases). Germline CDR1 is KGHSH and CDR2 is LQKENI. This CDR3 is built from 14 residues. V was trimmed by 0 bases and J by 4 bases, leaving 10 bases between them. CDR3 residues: CASSPPGRAYEQYF. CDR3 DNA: TGTGCCAGCTCACCACCGGGCAGGGCGTACGAGCAGTACTTC.

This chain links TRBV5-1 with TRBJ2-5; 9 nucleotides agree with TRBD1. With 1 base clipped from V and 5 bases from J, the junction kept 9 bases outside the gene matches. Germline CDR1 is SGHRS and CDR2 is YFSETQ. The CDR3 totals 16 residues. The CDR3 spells CASSLSTGTGKETQYF. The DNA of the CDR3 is TGCGCCAGCAGCTTGTCTACCGGGACAGGGAAGGAGACCCAGTACTTC.

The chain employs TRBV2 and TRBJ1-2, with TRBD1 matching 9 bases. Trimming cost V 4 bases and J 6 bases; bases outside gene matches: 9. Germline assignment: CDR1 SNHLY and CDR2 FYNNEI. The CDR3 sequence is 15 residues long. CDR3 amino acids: CASSGWTGALDGYTF. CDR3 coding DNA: TGTGCCAGCAGTGGGTGGACAGGGGCGCTTGATGGCTACACCTTC.

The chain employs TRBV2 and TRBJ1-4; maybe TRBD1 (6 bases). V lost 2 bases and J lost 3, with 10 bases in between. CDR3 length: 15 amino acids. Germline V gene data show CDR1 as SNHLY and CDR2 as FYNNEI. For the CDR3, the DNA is TGTGCCAGCAGTGAAAGAGGGGGATCTAATGAAAAACTGTTTTTT. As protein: CASSERGGSNEKLFF.

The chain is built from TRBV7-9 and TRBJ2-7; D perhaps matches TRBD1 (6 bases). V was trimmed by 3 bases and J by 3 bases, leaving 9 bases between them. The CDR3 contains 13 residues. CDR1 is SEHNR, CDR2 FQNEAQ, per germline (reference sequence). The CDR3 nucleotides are TGTGCCAGCAGCTTCGACAGGCTCTACGAGCAGTACTTC. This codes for CASSFDRLYEQYF.

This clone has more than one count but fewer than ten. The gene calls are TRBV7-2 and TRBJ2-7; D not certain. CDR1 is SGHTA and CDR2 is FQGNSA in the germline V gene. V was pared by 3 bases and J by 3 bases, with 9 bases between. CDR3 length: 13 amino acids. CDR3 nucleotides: TGTGCCAGCAGCTTCGGGCAGAACTACGAGCAGTACTTC. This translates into CASSFGQNYEQYF.

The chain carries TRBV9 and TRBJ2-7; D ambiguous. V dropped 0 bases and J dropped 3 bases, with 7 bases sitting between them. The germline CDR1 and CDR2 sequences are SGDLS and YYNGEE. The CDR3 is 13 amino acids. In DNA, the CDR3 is TGTGCCAGCAGCGTAGATTCGGGCTACGAGCAGTACTTC. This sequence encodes CASSVDSGYEQYF.

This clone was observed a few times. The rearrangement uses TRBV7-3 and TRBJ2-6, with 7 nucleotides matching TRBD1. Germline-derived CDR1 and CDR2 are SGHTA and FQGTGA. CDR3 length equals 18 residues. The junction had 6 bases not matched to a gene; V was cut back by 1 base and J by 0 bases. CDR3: CASSLMGTVNSGANVLTF. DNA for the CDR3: TGTGCCAGCAGCTTAATGGGGACAGTCAACTCTGGGGCCAACGTCCTGACTTTC.

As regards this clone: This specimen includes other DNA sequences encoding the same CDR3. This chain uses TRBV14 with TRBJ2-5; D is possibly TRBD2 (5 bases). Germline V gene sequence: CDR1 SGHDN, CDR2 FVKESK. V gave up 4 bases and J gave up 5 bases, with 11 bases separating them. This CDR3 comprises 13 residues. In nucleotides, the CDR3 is TGTGCCAGCAGCCCCGCAGGCGGGGAGACCCAGTACTTC. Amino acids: CASSPAGGETQYF.